The rows below give T cell receptor beta chains drawn from one sample of a study of T-cell memory formation after mild COVID-19. TCRdb redid the calling of the 5' RACE reads with MiXCR, one entry per CDR3 protein. The table shows about 470,000 distinct CDR3 sequences, with about 23% occurring only once. Sequencing was performed on PBMCs or a T cell subset sorted from them (not recorded which). Receptors originate from an adult woman who had mild COVID-19 (a few samples of this study predate the infection). Cell type and time point are not known. Both conserved end residues are part of each CDR3. The D gene is left open where the match is weak. Part of the rows lack a size; the others show once, few, many or a class for expanded clones.

J gene | D gene | V gene | clone size | CDR3 DNA | CDR3 protein
TRBJ2-7 | TRBD1 | TRBV10-3 | - | TGTGCCATCAGTGGGACAGGGGCGCACGAGCAGTACTTC | CAISGTGAHEQYF
TRBJ2-7 | TRBD2 | TRBV20-1 | - | TGCAGTGCTAGAGGGTCGACTAGCGGGATCGACGAGCAGTACTTC | CSARGSTSGIDEQYF
TRBJ2-1 | - | TRBV5-1 | few | TGCGCCAGCAGCCCGATAAGGGGCGGGGGACACTTGTGGAACAATGAGCAGTTCTTC | CASSPIRGGGHLWNNEQFF
TRBJ2-3 | - | TRBV25-1 | - | TGTGCCAGCACACAGACTAGCACAGATACGCAGTATTTT | CASTQTSTDTQYF
TRBJ2-6 | - | TRBV5-1 | - | TGCGCCAGCAGCTTGACAGCGCGCTCTGGGGCCAACGTCCTGACTTTC | CASSLTARSGANVLTF
TRBJ1-1 | TRBD1 | TRBV7-9 | few | TGTGCCAGCAGATACAGGGGGCCTGAAGCTTTCTTT | CASRYRGPEAFF
TRBJ2-7 | TRBD2 | TRBV4-2 | few | TGTGCCAGCAGCCAGGGCACAGCGGGACCCACCTACGAGCAGTACTTC | CASSQGTAGPTYEQYF
TRBJ2-3 | - | TRBV7-2 | - | TGTGCCAGCAGCACGGGACTCCGCACAGATACGCAGTATTTT | CASSTGLRTDTQYF
TRBJ1-1 | - | TRBV14 | - | TGTGCCAGCAGCCAAGAGGTGCGGCGGAACACTGAAGCTTTCTTT | CASSQEVRRNTEAFF
TRBJ2-7 | - | TRBV4-1 | - | TGCGCCAGCAGCCACCCAGGGATATACGAGCAGTACTTC | CASSHPGIYEQYF
TRBJ1-1 | TRBD1 | TRBV5-1 | - | TGCGCCAGCAGCATCGGGACAGGAGGGAACACTGAAGCTTTCTTT | CASSIGTGGNTEAFF